This TCR beta chain was observed in a study of cytomegalovirus exposure and HLA in healthy donors. For this clone: As yet, its antigen is unknown.

Study-wide results and limits: Altogether, 150 to 200 TCR beta chains were recorded as cytomegalovirus-associated.

The PCR had 60 Vbeta and 13 Jbeta primers. Only in-frame clones appear in the TCRdb table, and some are missing; sequencing was by immunoSEQ multiplex PCR. Of fewer than 200,000 clones in the sample, more than 70% were seen once. Material: PBMCs. The clonotype originates from a man between 35 and 55 years old in good health and CMV-seropositive.

The DNA of the CDR3 is TGTGCCAGCAGTTACTCAAGGACAAGTTGTTACACCTTC. Encoded protein: CASSYSRTSCYTF. The chain joins TRBV6-5 to TRBJ1-2; TRBD1 is a possible D gene (5 bases). The CDR3 loop spans 13 amino acids. Germline V gene sequence: CDR1 MNHEY, CDR2 SVGAGI. The V end was cut by 0 bases, the J end by 11 bases, with 13 bases between.